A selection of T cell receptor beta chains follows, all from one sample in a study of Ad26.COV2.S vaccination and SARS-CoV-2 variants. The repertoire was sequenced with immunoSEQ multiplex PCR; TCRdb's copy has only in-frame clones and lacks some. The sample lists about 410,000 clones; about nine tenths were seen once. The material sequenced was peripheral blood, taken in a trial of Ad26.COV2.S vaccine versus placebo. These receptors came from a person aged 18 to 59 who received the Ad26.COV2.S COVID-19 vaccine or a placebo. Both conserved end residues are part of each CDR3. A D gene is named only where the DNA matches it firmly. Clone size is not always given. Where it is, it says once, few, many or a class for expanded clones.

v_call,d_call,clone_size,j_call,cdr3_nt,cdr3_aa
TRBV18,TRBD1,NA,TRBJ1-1,TGTGCCAGCTCACCTTACTCCGGGACAGGGGGCGTCGGCACTGAAGCTTTCTTT,CASSPYSGTGGVGTEAFF
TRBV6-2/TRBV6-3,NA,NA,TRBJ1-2,TGTGCCAGCAGTTACTCGTCTGTCTCAGGGTTTCTCCCGTGGCATGGCTACACCTTC,CASSYSSVSGFLPWHGYTF
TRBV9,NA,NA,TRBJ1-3,TGTGCCAGCGGGGCGTCCTCTGGAAACACCATATATTTT,CASGASSGNTIYF
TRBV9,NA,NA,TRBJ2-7,TGTGCCAGCAGCGTAGCTGGAGGGGTCTACGAGCAGTACTTC,CASSVAGGVYEQYF
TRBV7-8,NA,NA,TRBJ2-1,TGTGCCAGCAGCGTTCCCCGGGACCTGGGCTCCTACAATGAGCAGTTCTTC,CASSVPRDLGSYNEQFF
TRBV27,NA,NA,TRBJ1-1,TGTGCCAGCAGTCGTCCAGGGTGGACTGAAGCTTTCTTT,CASSRPGWTEAFF
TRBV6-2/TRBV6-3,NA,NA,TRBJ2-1,TGTGCCAGCAGTTACATGGGGTTCAACAATGAGCAGTTCTTC,CASSYMGFNNEQFF
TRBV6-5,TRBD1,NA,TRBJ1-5,TGTGCCAGCAGTTCAGGGGGCGTTCAGCCCCAGCATTTT,CASSSGGVQPQHF
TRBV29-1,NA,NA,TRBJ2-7,TGCAGCGTTGGCCAAGGACTGACAACCTACGAGCAGTACTTC,CSVGQGLTTYEQYF
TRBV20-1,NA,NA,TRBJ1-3,TGCAGTGCGGGGGAAAACACCATATATTTT,CSAGENTIYF
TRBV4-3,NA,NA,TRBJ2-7,TGCGCCAGCAGCCAAGATGCCCCGTACGAGCAGTACTTC,CASSQDAPYEQYF
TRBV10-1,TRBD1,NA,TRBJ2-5,TGCGCCAGCAGTAAGGACAGGTTAAGAAAGACCCAGTACTTC,CASSKDRLRKTQYF
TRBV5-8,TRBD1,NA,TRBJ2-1,TGTGCCAGCAGCTCGGGACAGGGGGCAATCGGGAATGAGCAGTTCTTC,CASSSGQGAIGNEQFF
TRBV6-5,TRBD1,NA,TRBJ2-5,TGTGCCAGCAGTTACGCAGGGGGCGGGGAGACCCAGTACTTC,CASSYAGGGETQYF
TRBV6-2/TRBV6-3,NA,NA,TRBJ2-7,TGTGCCAGCAGTTACACCGGGATGCCCGGGGAGCAGTACTTC,CASSYTGMPGEQYF
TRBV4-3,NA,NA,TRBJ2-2,TGCGCCAGCAGCCAAGAATACCTTGCCGGAGGGGACACCGGGGAGCTGTTTTTT,CASSQEYLAGGDTGELFF
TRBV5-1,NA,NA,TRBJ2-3,TGCGCCAGCAGCTTCTCGGGGGATACGCAGTATTTT,CASSFSGDTQYF
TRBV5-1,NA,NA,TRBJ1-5,TGCGCCAGCAGCTTGGGGGGCCTGGGAAGTGGGCAGCCCCAGCATTTT,CASSLGGLGSGQPQHF
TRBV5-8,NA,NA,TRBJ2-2,TGTGCCAGCACCCCGCGTGGCAGTGCGAACACCGGGGAGCTGTTTTTT,CASTPRGSANTGELFF
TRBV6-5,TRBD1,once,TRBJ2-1,TGTGCCGGACAGGGTGGGGGAGCCTACAATGAGCAGTTCTTC,CAGQGGGAYNEQFF
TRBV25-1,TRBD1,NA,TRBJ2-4,TGTGCCAGCAGTGATGGGACAGGGAGAGACAAAAACATTCAGTACTTC,CASSDGTGRDKNIQYF
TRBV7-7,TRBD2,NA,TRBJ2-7,TGTGCCAGCAGCTTAATCACCAATTTAGCGGGGGGGCATACCGGCTACGAGCAGTACTTC,CASSLITNLAGGHTGYEQYF
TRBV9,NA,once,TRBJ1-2,TGTGCCAGCAGCGTAAGAGAATATAACTATGGCTACACCTTC,CASSVREYNYGYTF
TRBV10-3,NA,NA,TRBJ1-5,TGTGCCTCCAGACAGATAAGCAATCAGCCCCAGCATTTT,CASRQISNQPQHF
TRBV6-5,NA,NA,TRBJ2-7,TGTGCCAGCAGTCCCCCGTGGAAGAACTCCTACGAGCAGTACTTC,CASSPPWKNSYEQYF
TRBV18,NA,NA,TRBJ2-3,TGTGCCAGCTCACCAGCGTTGGGGGTGAGGACAGATACGCAGTATTTT,CASSPALGVRTDTQYF
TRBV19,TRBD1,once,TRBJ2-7,TGTGCCAGTAGTATGGGGACAGGGGGCCGCTACGAGCAGTACTTC,CASSMGTGGRYEQYF
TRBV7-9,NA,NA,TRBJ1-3,TGTGCCAGCAGCTTATCTACAGGGAACTCTGGAAACACCATATATTTT,CASSLSTGNSGNTIYF
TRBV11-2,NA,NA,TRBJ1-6,TGTGCCAGCAGCTTAGATTCACCCCTCCACTTT,CASSLDSPLHF
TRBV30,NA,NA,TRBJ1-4,TGTGCCTGGAGTTTTGCAGGGGAAGAAAGGGGAGATGAAAAACTGTTTTTT,CAWSFAGEERGDEKLFF
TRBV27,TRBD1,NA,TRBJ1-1,TGTGCCAGCAGTTTATCGTATCAGGGGGCGCACACTGAAGCTTTCTTT,CASSLSYQGAHTEAFF
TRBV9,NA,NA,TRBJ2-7,TGTGCCAGCAGCGTAGGAGACGGATTTTACGAGCAGTACTTC,CASSVGDGFYEQYF